This T cell receptor beta chain appears in the sequencing data of a study of T cell changes during pregnancy in multiple sclerosis. Measured with immunoSEQ multiplex PCR; TCRdb has only the in-frame clones, and not every one. Of under 65,000 clones in the sample, roughly 93% were seen once. The material was CD8+ T cells from peripheral blood mononuclear cells, obtained in the second trimester of pregnancy. The clonotype was recovered from a female donor with multiple sclerosis, enrolled in a pregnancy study.

CDR3 DNA: TGTGCCAGCAGCCCCTCCTCGGTGGAATATAGGGGCGAGCAGTACTTC. Translating gives CASSPSSVEYRGEQYF. The rearrangement joins TRBV7-9 to TRBJ2-7; D perhaps matches TRBD1 (5 bases). With 5 bases removed from V and 6 bases from J, the gap between germline ends came to 23 bases. The CDR3 is 16 residues long. Germline-derived CDR1 and CDR2 are SEHNR and FQNEAQ (reference sequence).